This entry lists 6 T cell receptor beta chains sequenced from one sample in a study of blood T cell repertoires in COVID-19. TCRdb's copy holds only in-frame clones and misses some; the assay was immunoSEQ multiplex PCR. Of about 180,000 clones listed, approximately 84% are singletons. What was sequenced was PBMCs or T cells enriched from blood (not recorded which). The receptor set was obtained from a woman between 40 and 50 years old with acute COVID-19.

The chain uses TRBV5-6 and TRBJ2-3, with D possibly matching TRBD2 (5 bases). The germline V and J ends were trimmed by 5 bases and 1 base, with 20 bases remaining between them. The CDR3 is 17 residues long. The germline V gene encodes CDR1 SGHDT and CDR2 YYEEEE. The CDR3 region has the DNA TGTGCCAGCAGTTCTTATCAGTGGGCGCGGGGCACAGATACGCAGTATTTT. Translated: CASSSYQWARGTDTQYF.

This clone was seen many times. J is TRBJ1-1 and V is TRBV2; 9 positions agree with TRBD1. V lost 7 bases to trimming and J lost 5 bases; unmatched junction nucleotides: 8. The germline CDR1 and CDR2 sequences are SNHLY and FYNNEI. This CDR3 is 14 amino acids long. CDR3 nucleotide sequence: TGTGCCAGCACTCCCTTGACAGGGGGGACTGAAGCTTTCTTT. It translates to CASTPLTGGTEAFF.

The V and J genes are TRBV6-5 and TRBJ2-7; TRBD1 aligns across 10 bases. Trimming took 6 bases from V and 0 from J; bases not matched to a gene: 2. The CDR3 has 14 amino acids. The V gene's germline CDR1 is MNHEY and CDR2 SVGAGI. The CDR3 region is CASRGQGSSYEQYV. The CDR3 DNA sequence: TGTGCCAGCAGGGGACAGGGGAGCTCCTACGAGCAGTACGTC.

The chain links TRBV5-1 to TRBJ2-1; perhaps TRBD2 as D (5 bases). Trimming removed 2 bases from V and 0 bases from J, with 12 bases in between. The CDR3 extends over 16 amino acids. Germline V CDR1 and CDR2: SGHRS, YFSETQ. Here the CDR3 reads CASSFESGNSYNEQFF. The DNA of the CDR3 is TGCGCCAGCAGCTTCGAGTCGGGGAACTCCTACAATGAGCAGTTCTTC.

In its sample, this clone was seen once. The chain joins TRBV16 to TRBJ2-7; D is uncertain. The germline V gene has CDR1 KGHSY and CDR2 FQNENV. CDR3 length: 11 residues. V lost 3 bases to trimming and J lost 4 bases, with 4 bases between them. The CDR3, as DNA: TGTGCCAGCAGCCACGGTTACGAGCAGTACTTC. Translating it yields CASSHGYEQYF.

The rearrangement joins TRBV5-4 to TRBJ1-1; possible D gene TRBD1, 5 bases. Germline CDR1 is SGHNT and CDR2 is YYREEE (reference sequence). Between the trimmed V and J ends, which lost 2 bases and 5 bases, there was a span of 10 bases. This CDR3 spans 13 amino acids. CDR3: CASSLWEGTEAFF. CDR3 DNA: TGTGCCAGCAGCTTATGGGAGGGGACTGAAGCTTTCTTT.